This entry lists 5 T cell receptor beta chains sequenced from one sample in a study of CD8 T cells in Susac syndrome. Random hexamers were used to reverse transcribe an amount of about 0.45 to 1 ug RNA. TCRdb redid the calling of the immunoSEQ multiplex PCR reads with MiXCR, one entry per CDR3 protein. Among 330,000 or so distinct CDR3 sequences listed, 65% to 90% were seen once. Sequencing was performed on CD8+ T cells from PBMCs. Every receptor here comes from a human donor with multiple sclerosis.

The chain carries TRBV25-1 and TRBJ2-1, with 12 bases identical to TRBD2. There are 15 residues in the CDR3. Germline CDR1 MGHDK, CDR2 SYGVNS. After removal of 10 bases from V and 7 bases from J, the junction contained 11 bases not matched to a gene. The CDR3 protein is CATLPTSGRQNEQFF. The CDR3 DNA is TGTGCCACCTTACCGACTAGCGGGAGACAGAATGAGCAGTTCTTC.

The J gene is TRBJ2-1, the V gene TRBV28, with D perhaps matching TRBD1 or TRBD2 (5 bases each). The germline V and J ends were trimmed by 6 bases and 7 bases, with 19 bases remaining between them. CDR1 is MDHEN, CDR2 SYDVKM, per germline. This CDR3 has 15 amino acids. CDR3 sequence reads: CASSLRDPDLNEQFF. Here the CDR3 DNA reads TGTGCCAGCAGCTTACGGGACCCAGACTTAAATGAGCAGTTCTTC.

The chain carries TRBV28 and TRBJ2-7, with a weak D call TRBD1 (6 bases). The CDR3 spans 16 residues. Trimming left V 6 bases short and J 4 bases short, with 22 bases between. CDR1 is MDHEN, CDR2 SYDVKM, per germline. CDR3 residues: CASSLETGTLFYEQYF. The DNA for the CDR3 is TGTGCCAGCAGCCTAGAGACCGGGACACTCTTTTACGAGCAGTACTTC.

The chain recombines TRBV2 with TRBJ1-4; 9 bases align to TRBD1. CDR3 size: 17 residues. Unmatched junction bases numbered 12, after V lost 7 bases and J lost 3 bases. CDR1 SNHLY and CDR2 FYNNEI come from the germline V gene. The CDR3 protein is CASIQGQGLRANEKLFF. The DNA of the CDR3 is TGTGCCAGCATTCAGGGACAGGGCCTTCGTGCTAATGAAAAACTGTTTTTT.

The chain employs TRBV6-2 or TRBV6-3 and TRBJ2-2; D may be TRBD1 or TRBD2 (6 bases each). Trimming removed 4 bases at V and 5 bases at J, with 14 bases between. This CDR3 spans 15 amino acids. The germline V gene encodes CDR1 MNHEY and CDR2 SVGEGT. CDR3: CASSSLRGRTGELFF. CDR3 bases: TGTGCCAGCAGTTCCCTCCGGGGGCGGACCGGGGAGCTGTTTTTT.